Described below is a single T cell receptor beta chain sequence and its context. Its antigen is unidentified. This record belongs to a study of cytomegalovirus exposure and HLA in healthy donors. Across the study: Of the donors genotyped, approximately 400 in all, 75% to 85% fell in the Caucasian-associated ancestry cluster.

In germline, CDR1 is SGHRS, CDR2 YFSETQ. The CDR3 has 15 amino acids. The V and J ends lost 0 bases and 6 bases respectively, with 16 bases between them. Use of 60 Vbeta and 13 Jbeta primers characterized the PCR. Using immunoSEQ multiplex PCR, the repertoire was profiled, and TCRdb retains in-frame clones only, with some absent. The ten top clones account for under 6.5%, within a sample of some 72,000 clones. Study-wide points: TCR beta V- and J-gene trimming, according to a later analysis, was linked to a missense DCLRE1C variant. Fewer N-insertions (relative to the roughly 700-donor mean) were reportedly seen in an Asian-associated ancestry cluster in a later analysis.

The chain joins TRBV5-1 to TRBJ2-7; maybe TRBD1 (6 bases). The sequenced sample was PBMCs. The sequence came from a middle-aged man in good health and CMV-seronegative. The CDR3 DNA follows: TGCGCCAGCAGCTTGGGACCCAGGGGTTCAAGCGAGCAGTACTTC. Translation: CASSLGPRGSSEQYF.